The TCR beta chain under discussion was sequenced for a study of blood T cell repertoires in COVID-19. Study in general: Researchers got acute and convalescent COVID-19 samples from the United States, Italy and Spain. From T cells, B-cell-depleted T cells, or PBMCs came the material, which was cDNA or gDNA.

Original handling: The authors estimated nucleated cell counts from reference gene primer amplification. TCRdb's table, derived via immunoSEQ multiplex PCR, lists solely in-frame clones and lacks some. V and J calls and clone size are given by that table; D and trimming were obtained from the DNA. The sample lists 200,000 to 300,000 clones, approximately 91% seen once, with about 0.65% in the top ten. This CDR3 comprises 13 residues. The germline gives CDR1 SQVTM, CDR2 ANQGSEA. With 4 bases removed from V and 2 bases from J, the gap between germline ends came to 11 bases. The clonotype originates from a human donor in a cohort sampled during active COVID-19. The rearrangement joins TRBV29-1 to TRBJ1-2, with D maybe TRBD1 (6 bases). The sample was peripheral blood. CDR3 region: CSVGGGQNYGYTF. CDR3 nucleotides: TGCAGCGTTGGGGGTGGACAGAACTATGGCTACACCTTC.